This TCR beta chain was sequenced in a study of control samples from healthy donors and cancer patients. In germline, CDR1 is ENHRY, CDR2 SYGVKD. V gave up 7 bases and J gave up 3 bases; unmatched junction bases: 6. This CDR3 spans 14 amino acids. The table came from immunoSEQ multiplex PCR; TCRdb's copy has only in-frame clones and leaves some out. The table has 90,000 to 100,000 clones, about 79% seen once. V usage is TRBV10-3 and J usage is TRBJ1-1; the match to TRBD1 covers 9 bases. This TCR came from a woman in her 30s in good health. The sequencing input was blood. The DNA of the CDR3 is TGTGCCATCACCTTCGACAGGGGGGACACTGAAGCTTTCTTT. This sequence encodes CAITFDRGDTEAFF.